A selection of T cell receptor beta chains follows, all from one sample in a study of neurological immune-mediated disorders. TCRdb independently ran MiXCR on the 5' RACE reads; one entry per CDR3 protein. The sample has 53,000 or so distinct CDR3 sequences; roughly 12% are singletons. The sequenced material came from PBMCs. Receptors originate from an older woman with HTLV-1-associated myelopathy (HAM/TSP). Each CDR3 is given without its conserved first and last residue. Clone size appears in some rows only: once, few, many, or a class for an expanded clone.

j_call,v_call,clone_size,cdr3_aa
TRBJ1-1,TRBV5-1,many,ASSSGMQDTEAF
TRBJ2-1,TRBV28,many,ASSFRDREVLQF
TRBJ2-7,TRBV20-1,many,SASWGSYEQY
TRBJ2-3,TRBV5-1,many,ASSLEPGATDTQY
TRBJ2-3,TRBV5-1,.,ASSLRGRPGDMQY
TRBJ2-3,TRBV29-1,.,SVPRHVALTDTQY
TRBJ1-5,TRBV28,many,ASSTGQNSNQPQH
TRBJ2-1,TRBV29-1,many,SVSGRRDYNEQF
TRBJ2-3,TRBV7-2,many,ASSLGGSATSTDTQY
TRBJ2-3,TRBV5-1,many,ASSEPGTDTQY
TRBJ2-7,TRBV6-5,many,ASRASGSSYEQY
TRBJ2-7,TRBV5-1,many,ASSFGASGIYEQY
TRBJ2-6,TRBV7-2,.,ASSPETGAGANVLT
TRBJ2-7,TRBV20-1,many,SALNSDRNNEQY
TRBJ2-5,TRBV28,few,ASSLRETQY
TRBJ2-3,TRBV4-1,many,ASRKLAGVKDTQY
TRBJ2-1,TRBV5-6,many,ASKSRASSPPLIQNEQF
TRBJ2-3,TRBV5-1,.,ASSLQGLARAGTDTQY
TRBJ2-1,TRBV29-1,many,SVESQGPRRNNEQF
TRBJ2-3,TRBV20-1,many,SASRLIHSDTQY
TRBJ1-1,TRBV12-3/TRBV12-4,many,ASSLAENTEAF
TRBJ1-1,TRBV5-6,many,ASSTGQGWTEAF
TRBJ2-5,TRBV6-5,many,ASSKLWDRVSQETQY
TRBJ1-3,TRBV11-2,many,ASSPDRDGNTIY
TRBJ1-1,TRBV7-9,many,ASSLGGDSGAF
TRBJ1-6,TRBV28,many,AYQGRSYNSPLH
TRBJ1-6,TRBV9,many,ASSVGTNSPLH
TRBJ2-7,TRBV19,many,ASSRGSDRKQQY